The rows below give T cell receptor beta chains drawn from one sample of a study of cytomegalovirus exposure and HLA in healthy donors. Repertoires were generated with immunoSEQ multiplex PCR, while TCRdb's copy carries only in-frame clones and drops some. The table has 150,000 to 160,000 clones, about 86% seen once; the top ten hold around 24%. Sequencing was performed on PBMCs. All receptors come from a man aged 18 to 30 in good health and CMV-seropositive. Both conserved end residues are part of each CDR3. Fields, in order: D gene, J gene, V gene, CDR3 protein. The D gene is left open where the match is weak.

>-|TRBJ2-5|TRBV6-5
CASTQGETQYF
>-|TRBJ1-5|TRBV9
CASSPESGPGQPQHF
>TRBD2|TRBJ2-5|TRBV7-3
CASSLAGGPGETQYF
>-|TRBJ1-2|TRBV6-1
CASTKGGAYGYTF
>TRBD1|TRBJ2-7|TRBV13
CASSFGTGAKGQYF
>TRBD2|TRBJ2-7|TRBV27
CASSLRGLAHSYEQYF
>TRBD1|TRBJ2-5|TRBV7-3
CASSSGQGGQETQYF
>-|TRBJ1-1|TRBV4-3
CASSQEGRGASTEAFF
>TRBD2|TRBJ2-2|TRBV5-4
CASSLGGGRAGELFF
>-|TRBJ2-2|TRBV7-3
CASSLGQINTGELFF
>TRBD1|TRBJ2-3|TRBV16
CASSQRTGSTDTQYF
>TRBD2|TRBJ2-3|TRBV27
CASSLVAGVSTDTQYF
>TRBD1|TRBJ2-1|TRBV4-2
CASDRGAGGGYNEQFF
>-|TRBJ1-4|TRBV18
CASSPQGSGATNEKLFF
>-|TRBJ1-1|TRBV4-3
CASSREGGTEAFF
>-|TRBJ2-1|TRBV6-1
CASSGLRDTFRNEQFF
>-|TRBJ2-5|TRBV7-8
CASSLGGQETQYF
>TRBD1|TRBJ2-1|TRBV2
CASTGTGKKNEQFF
>TRBD1|TRBJ2-3|TRBV9
CASSTLRGRDGTQYF
>-|TRBJ2-7|TRBV9
CASSVAGRDSHEQYF
>TRBD2|TRBJ2-7|TRBV25-1
CASSPGLAGSFSYEQYF
>-|TRBJ2-3|TRBV9
CASSSPSTDTQYF
>-|TRBJ1-1|TRBV4-3
CASSQGGHTSLGTEAFF
>TRBD1|TRBJ1-1|TRBV27
CASSWGQGGLAFF
>TRBD1|TRBJ2-7|TRBV4-1
CASSQGPGQGYEQYF
>-|TRBJ2-1|TRBV11-1
CASSLAGAGNEQFF
>TRBD2|TRBJ2-1|TRBV5-6
CASSFKSAGVYNEQFF
>TRBD1|TRBJ1-2|TRBV5-6
CASSRQGDYGYTF
>TRBD1|TRBJ1-6|TRBV11-3
CAKQSPGQGRINSPLHF
>-|TRBJ2-2|TRBV6-1
CASMEYRDTTGELFF
>-|TRBJ1-2|TRBV20-1
CSAQTGNGYTF
>-|TRBJ1-1|TRBV14
CASSQLWNTEAFF
>TRBD1|TRBJ2-7|TRBV7-9
CASSLTGTGGHEQYF
>-|TRBJ2-3|TRBV7-2
CASSPKRGMADTQYF
>TRBD2|TRBJ2-2|TRBV4-1
CASSQVGTSGRFGELFF
>-|TRBJ2-7|TRBV30
CAWRNRGLSSYEQYF
>TRBD1|TRBJ2-7|TRBV19
CASSVNRGRRYEQYF
>-|TRBJ2-6|TRBV4-3
CASSQGGSGANVLTF
>TRBD1|TRBJ2-2|TRBV27
CASSLGQGLWYSGELFF
>TRBD2|TRBJ2-7|TRBV7-2
CASSTGTSYEQYF
>TRBD1|TRBJ1-2|TRBV6-5
CASSFARQGRGYGYTF